This is a list of T cell receptor beta chains from one sample in a study of identical twins. Using its own MiXCR run on the 5' RACE reads, TCRdb lists one record per CDR3 protein. The table has 420,000 or so distinct CDR3 sequences, around 20% seen once. What was sequenced was naive T cells sorted from blood. The receptors originated from a man over 45 in good health. Each CDR3 is given with its conserved first and last residue. D genes are given only for firm matches. Only some rows state a clone size, as once, few, many or a class for expanded clones.

-,TRBJ2-5,-,TRBV7-2,CASSLRTKQETQYF,TGTGCCAGCAGCTTACGGACCAAGCAAGAGACCCAGTACTTC
once,TRBJ1-5,TRBD1,TRBV18,CASSPATGANQPQHF,TGTGCCAGCTCACCGGCGACAGGGGCCAATCAGCCCCAGCATTTT
many,TRBJ1-1,-,TRBV27,CASSGDGFEGTEAFF,TGTGCCAGCAGTGGGGACGGATTTGAGGGCACTGAAGCTTTCTTT
many,TRBJ2-2,-,TRBV29-1,CSVIGVNTGELFF,TGCAGCGTTATCGGGGTGAACACCGGGGAGCTGTTTTTT
many,TRBJ2-3,-,TRBV29-1,CSVEGAGSGDTQYF,TGCAGCGTTGAGGGCGCGGGAAGTGGAGATACGCAGTATTTT
-,TRBJ2-1,-,TRBV25-1,CASSDVADNEQFF,TGTGCCAGCAGTGATGTGGCAGACAATGAGCAGTTCTTC
-,TRBJ2-3,-,TRBV20-1,CSAPDIRDNSDTQYF,TGCAGTGCTCCGGATATCAGGGATAATTCAGATACGCAGTATTTT
few,TRBJ1-1,TRBD1,TRBV11-1,CASSLEGAAVTEAFF,TGTGCCAGCAGCTTAGAGGGGGCCGCGGTTACTGAAGCTTTCTTT
-,TRBJ1-2,-,TRBV6-2/TRBV6-3,CASKVGGNGYTF,TGTGCCAGCAAAGTTGGAGGAAATGGCTACACCTTC
-,TRBJ2-7,TRBD2,TRBV6-1,CASTQRGLAVVQYF,TGTGCCAGCACCCAGAGGGGACTAGCGGTCGTGCAGTACTTC
-,TRBJ1-1,-,TRBV10-3,CAISESLSGVKSFEAFF,TGTGCCATCAGTGAGTCATTAAGTGGGGTGAAGTCCTTCGAAGCTTTCTTT
-,TRBJ2-4,TRBD1,TRBV20-1,CSAPTGGGGNIQYF,TGCAGTGCTCCGACAGGGGGCGGGGGGAACATTCAGTACTTC
few,TRBJ2-1,-,TRBV28,CASSPTLRSYNEQFF,TGTGCCAGCAGTCCAACGTTGCGCTCCTACAATGAGCAGTTCTTC
-,TRBJ2-5,TRBD2,TRBV28,CASSLPRAGRDQETQYF,TGTGCCAGCAGTTTACCCCGGGCGGGGAGGGACCAAGAGACCCAGTACTTC
few,TRBJ2-3,-,TRBV11-1,CASSLNAPARTDTQYF,TGTGCCAGCAGCTTAAACGCCCCGGCTCGCACAGATACGCAGTATTTT